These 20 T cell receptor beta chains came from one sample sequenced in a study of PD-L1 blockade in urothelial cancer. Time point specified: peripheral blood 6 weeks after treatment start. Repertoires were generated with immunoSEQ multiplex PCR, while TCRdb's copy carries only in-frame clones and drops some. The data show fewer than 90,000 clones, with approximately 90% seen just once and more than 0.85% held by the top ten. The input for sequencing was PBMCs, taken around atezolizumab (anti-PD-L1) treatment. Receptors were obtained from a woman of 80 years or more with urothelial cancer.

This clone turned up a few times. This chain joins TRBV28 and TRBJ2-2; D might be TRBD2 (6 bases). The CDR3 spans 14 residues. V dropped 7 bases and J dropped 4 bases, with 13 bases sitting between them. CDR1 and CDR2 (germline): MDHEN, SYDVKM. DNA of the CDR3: TGTGCCAGCAAGGCGGGGCAGGGCACCGGGGAGCTGTTTTTT. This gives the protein CASKAGQGTGELFF.

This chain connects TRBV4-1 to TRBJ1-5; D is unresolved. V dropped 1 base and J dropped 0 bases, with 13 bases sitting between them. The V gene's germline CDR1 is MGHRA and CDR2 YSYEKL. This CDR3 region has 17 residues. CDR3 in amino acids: CASSQGGGKYSNQPQHF. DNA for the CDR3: TGCGCCAGCAGCCAAGGAGGAGGGAAATATAGCAATCAGCCCCAGCATTTT.

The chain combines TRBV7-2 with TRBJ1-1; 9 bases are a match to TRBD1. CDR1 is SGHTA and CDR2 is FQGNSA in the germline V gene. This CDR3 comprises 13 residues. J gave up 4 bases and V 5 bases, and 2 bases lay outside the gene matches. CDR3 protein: CASSKQGATEAFF. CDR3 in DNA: TGTGCCAGCAGCAAACAGGGGGCCACTGAAGCTTTCTTT.

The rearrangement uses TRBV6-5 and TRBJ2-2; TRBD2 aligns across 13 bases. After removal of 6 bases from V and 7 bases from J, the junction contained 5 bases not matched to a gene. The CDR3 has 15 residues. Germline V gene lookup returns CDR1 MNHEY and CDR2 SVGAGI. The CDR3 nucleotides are TGTGCCAGCAGGAGGGGGACTAGCGGGAACGGGGAGCTGTTTTTT. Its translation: CASRRGTSGNGELFF.

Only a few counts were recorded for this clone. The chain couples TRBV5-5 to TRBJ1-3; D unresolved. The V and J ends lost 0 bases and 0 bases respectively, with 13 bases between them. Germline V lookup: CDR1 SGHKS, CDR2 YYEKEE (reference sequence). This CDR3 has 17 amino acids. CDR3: CASSLGLPSSSGNTIYF. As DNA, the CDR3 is TGTGCCAGCAGCTTGGGGTTACCCTCGAGCTCTGGAAACACCATATATTTT.

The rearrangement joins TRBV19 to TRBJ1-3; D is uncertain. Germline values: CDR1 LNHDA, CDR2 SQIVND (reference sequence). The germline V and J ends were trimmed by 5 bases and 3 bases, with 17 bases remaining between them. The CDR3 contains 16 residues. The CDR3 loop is CASSPTTANFGNTIYF. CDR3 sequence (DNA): TGTGCCAGTAGTCCAACAACAGCCAACTTTGGAAACACCATATATTTT.

The CDR3: CASSPGGYEQYF. Written as DNA, the CDR3 is TGTGCCAGCAGCCCCGGGGGGTACGAGCAGTACTTC. J is TRBJ2-7 and V is TRBV11-2; 7 positions agree with TRBD2. Per the germline V gene, CDR1 is SGHAT and CDR2 is FQNNGV. J lost 4 bases, V lost 5 bases, and 2 bases had no gene match. CDR3 length: 12 residues.

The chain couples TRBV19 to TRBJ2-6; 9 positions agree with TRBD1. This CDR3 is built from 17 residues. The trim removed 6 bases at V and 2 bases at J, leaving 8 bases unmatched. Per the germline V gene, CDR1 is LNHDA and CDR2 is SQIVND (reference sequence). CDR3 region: CASSGQGRRAGANVLTF. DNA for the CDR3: TGTGCCAGTAGCGGACAGGGGAGAAGAGCTGGGGCCAACGTCCTGACTTTC. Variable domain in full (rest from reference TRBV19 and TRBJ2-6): DGGITQSPKYLFRKEGQNVTLSCEQNLNHDAMYWYRQDPGQGLRLIYYSQIVNDFQKGDIAEGYSVSREKKESFPLTVTSAQKNPTAFYLCASSGQGRRAGANVLTFGAGSRLTVL.

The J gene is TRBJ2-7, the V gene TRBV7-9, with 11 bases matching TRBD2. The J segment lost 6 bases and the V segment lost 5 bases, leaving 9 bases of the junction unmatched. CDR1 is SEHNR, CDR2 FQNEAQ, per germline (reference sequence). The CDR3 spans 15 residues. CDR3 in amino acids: CASSPLAGGLVEQYF. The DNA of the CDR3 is TGTGCCAGCAGCCCTTTAGCGGGAGGGCTTGTCGAGCAGTACTTC.

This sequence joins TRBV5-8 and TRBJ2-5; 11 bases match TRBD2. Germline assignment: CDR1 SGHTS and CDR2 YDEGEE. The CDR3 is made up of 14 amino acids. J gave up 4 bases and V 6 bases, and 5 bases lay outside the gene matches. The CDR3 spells CASTPSGRRETQYF. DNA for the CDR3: TGTGCCAGCACTCCTAGCGGGAGGAGAGAGACCCAGTACTTC.

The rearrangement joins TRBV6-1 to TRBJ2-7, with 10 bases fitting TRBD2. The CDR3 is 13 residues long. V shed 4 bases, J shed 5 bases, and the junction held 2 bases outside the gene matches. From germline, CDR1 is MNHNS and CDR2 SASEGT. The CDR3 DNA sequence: TGTGCCAGCAGTGGACTAGCGGGCCACGAGCAGTACTTC. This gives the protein CASSGLAGHEQYF.

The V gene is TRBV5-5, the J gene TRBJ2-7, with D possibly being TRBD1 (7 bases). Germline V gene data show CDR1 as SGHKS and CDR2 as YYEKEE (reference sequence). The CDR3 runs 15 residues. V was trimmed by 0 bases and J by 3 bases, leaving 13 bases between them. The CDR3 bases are TGTGCCAGCAGCTTGGGAGCAGGGGGGCTCTACGAGCAGTACTTC. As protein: CASSLGAGGLYEQYF.

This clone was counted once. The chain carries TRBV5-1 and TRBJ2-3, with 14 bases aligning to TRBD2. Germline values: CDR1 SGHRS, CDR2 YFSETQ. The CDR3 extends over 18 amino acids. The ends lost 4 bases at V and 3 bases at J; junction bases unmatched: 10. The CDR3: CASSPPGGLAGATDTQYF. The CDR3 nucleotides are TGCGCCAGCAGCCCGCCGGGGGGACTAGCGGGAGCAACAGATACGCAGTATTTT.

CDR3 nucleotides: TGTGCCAGCAGCTTAGACAGGGTGGCTGGCTACACCTTC. Translated, it gives CASSLDRVAGYTF. The rearrangement joins TRBV7-3 to TRBJ1-2, with TRBD1 matching over 7 bases. The germline gives CDR1 SGHTA, CDR2 FQGTGA. The CDR3 has 13 amino acids. V lost 2 bases and J lost 7; bases outside the gene matches: 4.

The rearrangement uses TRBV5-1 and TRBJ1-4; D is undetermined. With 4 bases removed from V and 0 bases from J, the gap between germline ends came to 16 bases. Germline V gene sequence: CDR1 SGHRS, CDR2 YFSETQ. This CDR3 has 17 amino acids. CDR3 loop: CASSAYLSTATNEKLFF. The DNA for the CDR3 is TGCGCCAGCAGCGCCTACCTCTCAACGGCAACTAATGAAAAACTGTTTTTT. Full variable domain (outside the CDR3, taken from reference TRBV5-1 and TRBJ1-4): KAGVTQTPRYLIKTRGQQVTLSCSPISGHRSVSWYQQTPGQGLQFLFEYFSETQRNKGNFPGRFSGRQFSNSRSEMNVSTLELGDSALYLCASSAYLSTATNEKLFFGSGTQLSVL.

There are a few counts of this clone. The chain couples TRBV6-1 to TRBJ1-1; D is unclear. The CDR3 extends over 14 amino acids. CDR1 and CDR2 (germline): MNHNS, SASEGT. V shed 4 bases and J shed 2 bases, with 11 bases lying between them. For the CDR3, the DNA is TGTGCCAGCAGTGCTGAACGGGGTAACACTGAAGCTTTCTTT. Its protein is CASSAERGNTEAFF.

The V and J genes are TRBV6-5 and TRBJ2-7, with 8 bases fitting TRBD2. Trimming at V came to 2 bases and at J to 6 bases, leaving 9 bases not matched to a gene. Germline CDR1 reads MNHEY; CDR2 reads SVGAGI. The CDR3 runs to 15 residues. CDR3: CASSYAVAGSGEQYF. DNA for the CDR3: TGTGCCAGCAGTTACGCGGTAGCGGGATCGGGCGAGCAGTACTTC.

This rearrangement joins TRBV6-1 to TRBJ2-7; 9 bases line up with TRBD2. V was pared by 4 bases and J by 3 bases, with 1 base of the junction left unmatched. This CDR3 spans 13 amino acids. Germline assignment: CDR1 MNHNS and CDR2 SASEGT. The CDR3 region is CASSATSGYEQYF. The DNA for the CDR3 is TGTGCCAGCAGTGCGACTAGCGGCTACGAGCAGTACTTC.

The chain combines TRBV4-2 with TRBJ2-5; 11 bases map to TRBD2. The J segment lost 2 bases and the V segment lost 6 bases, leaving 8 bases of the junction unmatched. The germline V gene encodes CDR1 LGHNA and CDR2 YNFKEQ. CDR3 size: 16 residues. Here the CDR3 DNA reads TGTGCCAGCAGTCAAACTAGCGGGGGCCTTCAAGAGACCCAGTACTTC. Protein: CASSQTSGGLQETQYF.

The CDR3 here is CASSLGLDYNEQFF. CDR3 nucleotide sequence: TGTGCCAGCAGCCTGGGACTCGACTACAATGAGCAGTTCTTC. V and J are TRBV5-4 and TRBJ2-1, with D possibly being TRBD2 (6 bases). The CDR3 is 14 residues long. The V gene's germline CDR1 is SGHNT and CDR2 YYREEE (reference sequence). Trimming pared 4 bases from V and 3 bases from J, leaving 11 bases between.